Following are 29 T cell receptor beta chains from one sample sequenced in a study of T cells in Graves' hyperthyroidism and ophthalmopathy. There were TCR beta CDR3 regions amplified from RNA transcripts. A set of HTBI primers served as the primers for a first-round RT-PCR of the TCR CDR3. Using its own MiXCR run on the multiplex PCR reads, TCRdb lists one record per CDR3 protein. Among under 350,000 distinct CDR3 sequences listed, approximately 17% were seen once. Sequencing was done on a sample of blood. These receptors all stem from a woman aged 55 to 70 with Graves' ophthalmopathy.

This sequence joins TRBV7-9 and TRBJ2-5; 7 bases are shared with TRBD2. The CDR3 extends over 15 amino acids. Germline V gene sequence: CDR1 SEHNR, CDR2 FQNEAQ (reference sequence). The J segment lost 2 bases and the V segment lost 2 bases, leaving 5 bases of the junction unmatched. The DNA for the CDR3 is TGTGCCAGCAGCTTAAGTTTGCGGGGGCAAGAGACCCAGTACTTC. Amino acid sequence: CASSLSLRGQETQYF.

This clonotype was recorded many times. In DNA form, the CDR3 reads TGTGCCAGCAGCGCCCAAAGGGGGATGGAGCAGTACTTC. It encodes CASSAQRGMEQYF. The chain joins TRBV7-2 to TRBJ2-7; perhaps TRBD1 as D (6 bases). The CDR3 is 13 amino acids. Deletions cut 5 bases from V and 7 bases from J, with 15 bases between. Germline lookup yields CDR1 SGHTA and CDR2 FQGNSA. Using reference TRBV7-2 and TRBJ2-7 for the parts outside the CDR3, the full variable domain is GAGVSQSPSNKVTEKGKDVELRCDPISGHTALYWYRQSLGQGLEFLIYFQGNSAPDKSGLPSDRFSAERTGGSVSTLTIQRTQQEDSAVYLCASSAQRGMEQYFGPGTRLTVT.

Many counts were recorded for this clonotype. The J gene is TRBJ2-7, the V gene TRBV28; 8 bases fit TRBD2. After removal of 7 bases from V and 2 bases from J, the junction contained 7 bases not matched to a gene. The CDR3 is 14 amino acids. Germline lookup yields CDR1 MDHEN and CDR2 SYDVKM. In nucleotides, the CDR3 is TGTGCCAGCATAGCGGGACGTTCTGCCTACGAGCAGTACTTC. Its protein is CASIAGRSAYEQYF.

The chain recombines TRBV30 with TRBJ2-7; 10 bases are shared with TRBD2. V shed 4 bases and J 2 bases; nucleotides not matched to a gene: 5. The germline V gene encodes CDR1 GTSNPN and CDR2 SVGIG (reference sequence). This CDR3 comprises 14 residues. This chain's CDR3 is CAWKELAGPYEQYF. The CDR3 nucleotides are TGTGCCTGGAAAGAACTAGCGGGACCCTACGAGCAGTACTTC.

The table lists this clonotype with many counts. The chain links TRBV18 to TRBJ1-1; a possible D gene is TRBD1 (6 bases). Deletions cut 0 bases from V and 4 bases from J, with 12 bases between. Germline values: CDR1 KGHSH, CDR2 LQKENI. The CDR3 runs to 15 residues. CDR3 residues: CASSPPWGRSTEAFF. The DNA for the CDR3 is TGTGCCAGCTCACCACCCTGGGGGCGGTCCACTGAAGCTTTCTTT.

This clonotype was detected ten times or more. V usage is TRBV4-1 and J usage is TRBJ1-1, with 8 bases matching TRBD1. Germline CDR1 and CDR2: MGHRA and YSYEKL. This CDR3 has 14 residues. V was clipped by 3 bases and J by 5 bases; unmatched bases: 5. For the CDR3, the DNA is TGCGCCAGCAGCCAGCGGACAGGGTGGACTGAAGCTTTCTTT. Translating gives CASSQRTGWTEAFF.

The chain recombines TRBV18 with TRBJ2-6; no clear D gene. Germline CDR1 KGHSH, CDR2 LQKENI. The ends were cut back, 1 base at V and 0 bases at J, with 7 bases in the middle. This CDR3 contains 16 residues. The CDR3 coding sequence is TGTGCCAGCTCACCACTACGTCACTCTGGGGCCAACGTCCTGACTTTC. Protein product: CASSPLRHSGANVLTF.

This clonotype was observed a handful of times. This chain joins TRBV7-9 and TRBJ2-1, with D tentatively TRBD1 (6 bases). The CDR3 extends over 12 amino acids. Germline V gene lookup returns CDR1 SEHNR and CDR2 FQNEAQ (reference sequence). The V gene lost 5 bases and the J gene lost 11 bases, with 13 bases spanning the gap. This CDR3 reads CASSQGGTKQFF. The DNA of the CDR3 is TGTGCCAGCAGCCAAGGGGGTACAAAGCAGTTCTTC.

This clonotype was detected ten times or more. The chain carries TRBV5-1 and TRBJ1-1; D is uncertain. The V gene lost 6 bases and the J gene lost 4 bases, with 16 bases spanning the gap. Germline V gene data show CDR1 as SGHRS and CDR2 as YFSETQ. This CDR3 has 14 residues. The CDR3 sequence: CASTTHDLGTEAFF. The CDR3 DNA reads TGCGCCAGCACTACTCACGACCTCGGCACTGAAGCTTTCTTT.

The chain links TRBV4-3 to TRBJ1-1; D is ambiguous. From germline, CDR1 is LGHNA and CDR2 YSLEER. The CDR3 has 15 amino acids. V was cut by 6 bases and J by 1 base, with 15 bases left in between. The CDR3 DNA is TGCGCCAGCAGTCCCCAACCCTACACGAACACTGAAGCTTTCTTT. Its protein product is CASSPQPYTNTEAFF.

V is TRBV9 and J is TRBJ2-1; TRBD1 aligns across 8 bases. Germline CDR1 reads SGDLS; CDR2 reads YYNGEE. This CDR3 has 16 residues. Trimming at V came to 4 bases and at J to 4 bases, leaving 10 bases not matched to a gene. The CDR3 here is CASSKSRDRIYNEQFF. The DNA of the CDR3 is TGTGCCAGCAGCAAATCGAGGGACAGGATATACAATGAGCAGTTCTTC. Drawing the rest from reference TRBV9 and TRBJ2-1, the complete variable domain is DSGVTQTPKHLITATGQRVTLRCSPRSGDLSVYWYQQSLDQGLQFLIQYYNGEERAKGNILERFSAQQFPDLHSELNLSSLELGDSALYFCASSKSRDRIYNEQFFGPGTRLTVL.

This clonotype came up many times. V gene TRBV29-1 combines with J gene TRBJ2-7, with TRBD1 matching over 8 bases. Germline V CDR1 and CDR2: SQVTM, ANQGSEA. V was clipped by 7 bases and J by 2 bases; unmatched bases: 10. The CDR3 totals 14 residues. The CDR3 sequence: CSAGQTGDTYEQYF. The DNA of the CDR3 is TGCAGCGCTGGGCAGACAGGGGACACCTACGAGCAGTACTTC.

The sample holds a few counts of this clonotype. The V and J genes are TRBV18 and TRBJ2-7, with TRBD2 identical over 7 bases. In germline, CDR1 is KGHSH, CDR2 LQKENI. This CDR3 contains 12 residues. Trimming removed 8 bases from V and 1 base from J; junction bases left unmatched: 2. The CDR3 is CASAGVSYEQYF. In nucleotides, the CDR3 is TGTGCCAGCGCGGGGGTTTCCTACGAGCAGTACTTC.

This chain joins TRBV7-6 and TRBJ2-3, with 10 bases fitting TRBD2. Germline-derived CDR1 and CDR2 are SGHVS and FNYEAQ. V lost 5 bases to trimming and J lost 0 bases; unmatched junction nucleotides: 17. The CDR3 has 20 amino acids. CDR3 sequence reads: CASSRGLSRGTSDSTDTQYF. CDR3 bases: TGTGCCAGCAGCCGCGGCCTCTCCCGGGGGACTAGCGATAGCACAGATACGCAGTATTTT.

This clonotype was counted a few times. The chain has TRBV7-2 and TRBJ2-2; TRBD2 agrees at 13 bases. The V and J ends lost 2 bases and 5 bases, in that order; junction bases with no gene match: 2. The CDR3 contains 16 residues. Germline loops: CDR1 SGHTA, CDR2 FQGNSA. CDR3 sequence (DNA): TGTGCCAGCAGCTTACAGGGACTAGCGGGGACCGGGGAGCTGTTTTTT. Translated, it gives CASSLQGLAGTGELFF.

The chain is built from TRBV6-2 or TRBV6-3 and TRBJ1-1; TRBD1 matches 7 bases. Per germline, CDR1 MNHEY and CDR2 SVGEGT. With V trimmed by 5 bases and J by 1 base, 7 bases remained unmatched. This CDR3 is built from 15 residues. The chain's CDR3 is CASSASRGKNTEAFF. CDR3 nucleotides: TGTGCCAGCAGTGCTAGCAGGGGGAAGAACACTGAAGCTTTCTTT.

Many counts were recorded for this clonotype. The chain has TRBV10-3 and TRBJ2-1, with D perhaps TRBD1 or TRBD2 (5 bases each). Germline CDR1 is ENHRY and CDR2 is SYGVKD. The CDR3 is 13 residues long. Trimming removed 3 bases at V and 9 bases at J, with 12 bases between. The CDR3 DNA is TGTGCCATCAGTGAACAGGAGGACGGTGAGCAGTTCTTC. Translation gives CAISEQEDGEQFF.

Ten or more counts support this clonotype. V is TRBV2 and J is TRBJ2-7; D gene ambiguous. With 6 bases removed from V and 5 bases from J, the gap between germline ends came to 17 bases. The CDR3 extends over 14 amino acids. Looked up from germline, CDR1 is SNHLY and CDR2 is FYNNEI. The CDR3 bases are TGTGCCAGCAGGGCCGGTCAAAATCCTAACGAGCAGTACTTC. Translating gives CASRAGQNPNEQYF.

This clonotype has at least ten counts. V is TRBV6-1 and J is TRBJ1-1, with 8 bases fitting TRBD1. Per the germline V gene, CDR1 is MNHNS and CDR2 is SASEGT. The J segment lost 2 bases and the V segment lost 9 bases, leaving 8 bases of the junction unmatched. The CDR3 consists of 14 residues. CDR3 DNA: TGTGCCAGTCGACAGGGGACCCTTAACACTGAAGCTTTCTTT. Its translation: CASRQGTLNTEAFF.

The genes are TRBV4-2 and TRBJ1-5, with a possible D match to TRBD1 (6 bases). The CDR3 is made up of 16 amino acids. The ends were cut back, 0 bases at V and 5 bases at J, with 14 bases in the middle. CDR1 is LGHNA and CDR2 is YNFKEQ in the germline V gene. In DNA form, the CDR3 reads TGTGCCAGCAGCCAAGATGTGATCGGGGGGCATCAGCCCCAGCATTTT. Amino acids: CASSQDVIGGHQPQHF.

In its sample, this clonotype was seen many times. The gene calls are TRBV2 and TRBJ2-7, with TRBD1 matching over 7 bases. CDR1 is SNHLY, CDR2 FYNNEI, per germline. The CDR3 runs to 13 residues. V lost 5 bases and J lost 5; bases outside the gene matches: 6. In nucleotides, the CDR3 is TGTGCCAGCAGTCCCCAGGGGGTCGACGAGCAGTACTTC. The encoded protein is CASSPQGVDEQYF.

This clonotype showed up many times. The genes are TRBV6-1 and TRBJ2-6; 13 nucleotides line up with TRBD2. Germline-derived CDR1 and CDR2 are MNHNS and SASEGT. The V segment lost 6 bases and the J segment 0 bases; nucleotides outside the gene matches: 11. The CDR3 is made up of 20 amino acids. The CDR3 region is CASRWRLAGGPLSGANVLTF. The DNA for the CDR3 is TGTGCCAGCAGATGGAGACTAGCGGGGGGCCCGCTCTCTGGGGCCAACGTCCTGACTTTC.

This clonotype was picked up many times. This chain joins TRBV6-5 and TRBJ2-3, with D hard to call. CDR1 and CDR2 (germline): MNHEY, SVGAGI. The V and J ends lost 2 bases and 1 base respectively, with 7 bases between them. The CDR3 has 14 residues. CDR3 loop: CASSYVVGTDTQYF. The CDR3 DNA follows: TGTGCCAGCAGTTACGTAGTGGGCACAGATACGCAGTATTTT.

The chain combines TRBV7-8 with TRBJ1-2; 9 nucleotides agree with TRBD1. This CDR3 has 17 amino acids. CDR1 and CDR2 (germline): SGHVS, FQNEAQ. V dropped 5 bases and J dropped 6; count of bases not matched to a gene: 16. The CDR3 DNA reads as TGTGCCAGCAGCCCCCTCGCGCGGACAGGGGCTAAGGATGGCTACACCTTC. It is translated as CASSPLARTGAKDGYTF.

On this clonotype itself: A read error is possible here, since a much larger clone lies one base away. The chain uses TRBV11-2 and TRBJ1-4; perhaps TRBD1 as D (5 bases). This CDR3 is 11 amino acids long. Germline CDR1 reads SGHAT; CDR2 reads FQNNGV. The CDR3 bases are TGTGTCAGCAGCAAGGGGGAAAAACTGTTTTTT. It encodes CVSSKGEKLFF.

The table lists this clonotype with many counts. The chain couples TRBV5-1 to TRBJ1-1; no definite D call. Trimming stripped 0 bases from V and 3 bases from J, with 12 bases between. In germline, CDR1 is SGHRS, CDR2 YFSETQ. The CDR3 is 15 amino acids. CDR3 DNA sequence: TGCGCCAGCAGCTTGGAAAGCTTGGGCTACACTGAAGCTTTCTTT. Translation gives CASSLESLGYTEAFF.

The rearrangement joins TRBV24-1 to TRBJ1-2, with TRBD1 as a possible D gene (5 bases). The CDR3 is 16 residues long. V was shortened by 5 bases and J by 0 bases, with 15 bases between the two germline ends. In germline, CDR1 is KGHDR, CDR2 SFDVKD. CDR3 nucleotide sequence: TGTGCCACCAGTGGCGGCCAGGGAGGATCTAACTATGGCTACACCTTC. Translating gives CATSGGQGGSNYGYTF.

This clonotype was observed at least ten times. V usage is TRBV3-1 and J usage is TRBJ1-2, with D perhaps TRBD1 (5 bases). The CDR3 is made up of 17 amino acids. Between the trimmed V and J ends, which lost 3 bases and 2 bases, there was a span of 19 bases. Germline CDR1 LGHDT, CDR2 YNNKEL (reference sequence). CDR3 coding DNA: TGTGCCAGCAGCCAGGATGTCGGGAGCAGGGTCAACTATGGCTACACCTTC. Amino acids: CASSQDVGSRVNYGYTF.

This clonotype was counted ten times or more. For the CDR3, the DNA is TGTGCCAGCAGTTTAATAACAGGGAATAGCAATCAGCCCCAGCATTTT. Residues: CASSLITGNSNQPQHF. The chain recombines TRBV12-3 or TRBV12-4 with TRBJ1-5; D might be TRBD1 (6 bases). Between the trimmed V and J ends, which lost 2 bases and 0 bases, there was a span of 11 bases. This CDR3 has 16 residues.